One sample yielded the 8 T cell receptor beta chains listed below, sequenced in a study of blood T cells in healthy people across ages. Combining a sample-barcoded 5' primer with a J-beta primer mix, a second PCR ran for roughly 7 to 11 cycles. TCRdb redid the calling of the 5' RACE reads with MiXCR, one entry per CDR3 protein. Here the sample spans fewer than 700,000 distinct CDR3 sequences, more than 45% being singletons. Sequenced input: blood. The receptors originated from an older man in good health.

The chain carries TRBV5-1 and TRBJ2-3; the match to TRBD1 covers 8 bases. The trim removed 6 bases at V and 3 bases at J, leaving 6 bases unmatched. Germline CDR1 SGHRS, CDR2 YFSETQ. The CDR3 totals 14 residues. The DNA of the CDR3 is TGCGCCAGCAACCCCCGACAGGGGACAGATACGCAGTATTTT. Its translation is CASNPRQGTDTQYF. Full variable domain (remainder filled in from reference TRBV5-1 and TRBJ2-3): KAGVTQTPRYLIKTRGQQVTLSCSPISGHRSVSWYQQTPGQGLQFLFEYFSETQRNKGNFPGRFSGRQFSNSRSEMNVSTLELGDSALYLCASNPRQGTDTQYFGPGTRLTVL.

V and J are TRBV5-1 and TRBJ2-7; D might be TRBD2 (5 bases). The CDR3 is made up of 12 amino acids. Germline V gives CDR1 SGHRS, CDR2 YFSETQ. The V gene lost 3 bases and the J gene lost 6 bases, with 10 bases spanning the gap. The CDR3 spells CASSSGFSEQYF. In DNA form, the CDR3 reads TGCGCCAGCAGCTCGGGGTTCAGCGAGCAGTACTTC.

The chain links TRBV2 to TRBJ1-6, with a possible D match to TRBD1 (5 bases). This CDR3 is built from 13 residues. V was trimmed by 7 bases and J by 7 bases, leaving 11 bases between them. Germline V gives CDR1 SNHLY, CDR2 FYNNEI. CDR3 in DNA: TGTGCCAGCACCGGGACGGGGAATTCACCCCTCCACTTT. Residues: CASTGTGNSPLHF. Filled out from reference TRBV2 and TRBJ1-6, the complete variable domain reads EPEVTQTPSHQVTQMGQEVILRCVPISNHLYFYWYRQILGQKVEFLVSFYNNEISEKSEIFDDQFSVERPDGSNFTLKIRSTKLEDSAMYFCASTGTGNSPLHFGNGTRLTVT.

The chain combines TRBV6-2 or TRBV6-3 with TRBJ2-7, with 8 bases aligning to TRBD1. Germline trimming cut 5 bases from V and 2 bases from J; bases unmatched to any gene: 5. From germline, CDR1 is MNHEY and CDR2 SVGEGT. The CDR3 totals 14 residues. The DNA for the CDR3 is TGTGCCAGCAGTACGAGGACAGGGACCTACGAGCAGTACTTC. Its protein is CASSTRTGTYEQYF.

V usage is TRBV11-2 and J usage is TRBJ1-2; unclear D gene. CDR1 and CDR2 (germline): SGHAT, FQNNGV. V dropped 2 bases and J dropped 5 bases, with 15 bases sitting between them. This CDR3 is 15 amino acids long. CDR3 amino acids: CASSLHEGWKYGYTF. In DNA, the CDR3 is TGTGCCAGCAGCTTACATGAGGGTTGGAAGTATGGCTACACCTTC. The entire variable domain, with the rest obtained from reference TRBV11-2 and TRBJ1-2, is as follows: EAGVAQSPRYKIIEKRQSVAFWCNPISGHATLYWYQQILGQGPKLLIQFQNNGVVDDSQLPKDRFSAERLKGVDSTLKIQPAKLEDSAVYLCASSLHEGWKYGYTFGSGTRLTVV.

This clonotype has only a few counts. This rearrangement joins TRBV29-1 to TRBJ1-1; no firm D call. CDR1 and CDR2 (germline): SQVTM, ANQGSEA. The CDR3 has 15 amino acids. V shed 3 bases and J shed 2 bases, with 16 bases lying between them. The CDR3 DNA follows: TGCAGCGTTGACGGGCGGAGAGCCATTAACACTGAAGCTTTCTTT. Its translation: CSVDGRRAINTEAFF.

This clonotype was observed a handful of times. The chain joins TRBV29-1 to TRBJ2-1; D remains ambiguous. Germline CDR1 and CDR2: SQVTM and ANQGSEA. V lost 7 bases to trimming and J lost 0 bases, with 10 bases between them. The CDR3 is 13 residues long. The CDR3 coding sequence is TGCAGCGCCGAGCCCCGCTCCTACAATGAGCAGTTCTTC. Protein sequence: CSAEPRSYNEQFF.

This chain joins TRBV7-3 and TRBJ2-1; D is ambiguous. The V end was cut by 0 bases, the J end by 13 bases, with 13 bases between. The CDR3 spans 13 residues. The germline gives CDR1 SGHTA, CDR2 FQGTGA. The CDR3 sequence is CASSLTSQETQFF. The CDR3 DNA reads TGTGCCAGCAGCTTAACGTCACAAGAGACCCAGTTCTTC.